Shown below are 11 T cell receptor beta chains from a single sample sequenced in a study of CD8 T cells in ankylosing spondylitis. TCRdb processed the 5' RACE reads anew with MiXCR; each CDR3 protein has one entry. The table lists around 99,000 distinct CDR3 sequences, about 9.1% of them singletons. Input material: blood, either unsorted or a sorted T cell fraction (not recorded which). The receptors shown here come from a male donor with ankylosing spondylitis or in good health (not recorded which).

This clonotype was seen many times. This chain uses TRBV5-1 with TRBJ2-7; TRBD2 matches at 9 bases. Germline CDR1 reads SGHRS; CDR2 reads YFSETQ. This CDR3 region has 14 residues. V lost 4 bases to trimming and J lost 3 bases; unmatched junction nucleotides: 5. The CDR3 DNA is TGCGCCAGCAGCAGTAGCGGGGGAAACTACGAGCAGTACTTC. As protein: CASSSSGGNYEQYF.

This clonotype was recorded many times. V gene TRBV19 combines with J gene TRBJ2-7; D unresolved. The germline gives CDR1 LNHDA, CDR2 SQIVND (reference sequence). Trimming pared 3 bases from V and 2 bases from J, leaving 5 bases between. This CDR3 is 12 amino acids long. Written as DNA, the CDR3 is TGTGCCAGTAGTATGATCCCCTACGAGCAGTACTTC. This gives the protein CASSMIPYEQYF.

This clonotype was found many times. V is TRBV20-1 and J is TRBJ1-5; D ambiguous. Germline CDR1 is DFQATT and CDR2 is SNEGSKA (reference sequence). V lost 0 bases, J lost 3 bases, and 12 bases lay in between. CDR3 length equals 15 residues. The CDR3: CSARDHPGTNQPQHF. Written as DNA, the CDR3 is TGCAGTGCTAGAGATCACCCGGGCACCAATCAGCCCCAGCATTTT.

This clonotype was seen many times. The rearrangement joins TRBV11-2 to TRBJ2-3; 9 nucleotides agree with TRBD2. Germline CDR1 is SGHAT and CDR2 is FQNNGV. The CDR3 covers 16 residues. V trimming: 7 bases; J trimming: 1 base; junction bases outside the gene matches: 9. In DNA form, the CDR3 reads TGTGCCAGCAACCCCCTAGCGGGGAGACGCACAGATACGCAGTATTTT. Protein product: CASNPLAGRRTDTQYF.

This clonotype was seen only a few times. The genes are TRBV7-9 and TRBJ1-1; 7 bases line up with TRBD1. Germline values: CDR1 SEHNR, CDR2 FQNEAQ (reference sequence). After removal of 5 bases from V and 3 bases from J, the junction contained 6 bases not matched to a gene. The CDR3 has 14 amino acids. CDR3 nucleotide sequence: TGTGCCAGCAGCGACCGACAGGGTGACACTGAAGCTTTCTTT. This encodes CASSDRQGDTEAFF.

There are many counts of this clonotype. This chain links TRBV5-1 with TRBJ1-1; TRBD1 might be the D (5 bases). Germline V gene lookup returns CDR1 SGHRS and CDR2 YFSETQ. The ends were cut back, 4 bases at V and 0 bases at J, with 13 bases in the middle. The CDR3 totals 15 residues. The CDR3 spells CASSPGTAMNTEAFF. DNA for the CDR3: TGCGCCAGCAGCCCCGGGACGGCAATGAACACTGAAGCTTTCTTT.

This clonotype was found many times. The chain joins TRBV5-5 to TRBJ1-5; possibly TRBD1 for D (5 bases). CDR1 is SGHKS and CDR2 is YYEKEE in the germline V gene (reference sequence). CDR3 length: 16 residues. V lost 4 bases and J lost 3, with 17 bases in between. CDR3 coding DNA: TGTGCCAGCAGCACTACCGATACAGGACCCAATCAGCCCCAGCATTTT. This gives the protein CASSTTDTGPNQPQHF.

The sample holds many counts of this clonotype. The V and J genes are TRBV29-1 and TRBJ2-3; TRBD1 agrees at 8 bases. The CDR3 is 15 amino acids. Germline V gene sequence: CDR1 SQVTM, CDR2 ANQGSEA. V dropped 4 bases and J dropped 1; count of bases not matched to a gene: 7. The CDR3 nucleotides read TGCAGCGTTGTCCGCCAGGGGGCACGCACAGATACGCAGTATTTT. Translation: CSVVRQGARTDTQYF.

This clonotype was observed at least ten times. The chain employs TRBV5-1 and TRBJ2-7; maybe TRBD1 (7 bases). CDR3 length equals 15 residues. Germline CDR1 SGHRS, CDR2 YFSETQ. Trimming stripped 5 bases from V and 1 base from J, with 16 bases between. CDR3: CASRGLRDRSYEQYF. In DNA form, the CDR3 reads TGCGCCAGCAGAGGGTTGCGGGACAGATCCTACGAGCAGTACTTC.

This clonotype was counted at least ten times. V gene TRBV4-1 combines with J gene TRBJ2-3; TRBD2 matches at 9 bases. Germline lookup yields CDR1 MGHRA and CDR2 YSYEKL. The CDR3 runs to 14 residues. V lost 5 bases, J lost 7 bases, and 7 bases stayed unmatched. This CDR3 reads CASSSSGGTNTQYF. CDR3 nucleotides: TGCGCCAGCAGCTCGAGCGGGGGGACGAATACGCAGTATTTT.

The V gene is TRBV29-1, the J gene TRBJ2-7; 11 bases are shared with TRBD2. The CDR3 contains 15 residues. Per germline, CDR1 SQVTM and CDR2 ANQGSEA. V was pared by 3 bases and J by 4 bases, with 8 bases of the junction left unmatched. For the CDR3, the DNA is TGCAGCGTTGAGGGCTTAGCGGGGGGGCAATACGAGCAGTACTTC. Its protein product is CSVEGLAGGQYEQYF.